The 29 T cell receptor beta chains listed next were all sequenced from one sample in a study of blood T cell repertoires in COVID-19. Only in-frame clones appear in the TCRdb table, and some are missing; sequencing was by immunoSEQ multiplex PCR. Of roughly 42,000 clones in the sample, 80% to 90% were seen once. Sequences were obtained from peripheral blood. All receptors derive from a young man with active or convalescent COVID-19.

V and J are TRBV19 and TRBJ1-5; D is unclear. From germline, CDR1 is LNHDA and CDR2 SQIVND (reference sequence). The CDR3 consists of 17 residues. V dropped 5 bases and J dropped 0 bases, with 17 bases sitting between them. CDR3 nucleotides: TGTGCCAGTAGTCAACCATCTGATAGATATAGCAATCAGCCCCAGCATTTT. Residues: CASSQPSDRYSNQPQHF.

This clone was picked up a small number of times. The chain joins TRBV24-1 to TRBJ2-7; 13 bases are a match to TRBD2. CDR3 length: 16 amino acids. Germline trimming cut 2 bases from V and 2 bases from J; bases unmatched to any gene: 2. The germline gives CDR1 KGHDR, CDR2 SFDVKD. The CDR3, as DNA: TGTGCCACCAGTGATTCGGGACTAGCGGGACCCTACGAGCAGTACTTC. Translation: CATSDSGLAGPYEQYF.

The chain carries TRBV7-3 and TRBJ2-1, with 10 bases identical to TRBD2. The CDR3 is 15 residues long. Trimming removed 5 bases from V and 10 bases from J; junction bases left unmatched: 11. CDR1 and CDR2 (germline): SGHTA, FQGTGA. The chain's CDR3 is CASSQVASGSREQFF. The CDR3, as DNA: TGTGCCAGCAGCCAAGTGGCTAGCGGGAGCCGAGAGCAGTTCTTC.

The rearrangement uses TRBV4-2 and TRBJ2-7; 10 bases match TRBD2. The junction had 33 bases not matched to a gene; V was cut back by 1 base and J by 12 bases. The germline V gene has CDR1 LGHNA and CDR2 YNFKEQ. The CDR3 has 22 amino acids. CDR3 amino acids: CASSQGLVAGGRVRWPTLGTYV. The CDR3 DNA is TGTGCCAGCAGCCAAGGGTTGGTAGCGGGAGGCCGGGTTAGGTGGCCAACACTCGGCACGTACGTC.

The CDR3 reads CASSYIEADETQYF. The CDR3 DNA is TGTGCCAGCAGTTACATAGAAGCGGATGAGACCCAGTACTTC. The V gene is TRBV6-2 or TRBV6-3, the J gene TRBJ2-5; maybe TRBD2 (5 bases). Germline CDR1 and CDR2: MNHEY and SVGEGT. The V gene lost 2 bases and the J gene lost 5 bases, with 12 bases spanning the gap. The CDR3 totals 14 residues.

The CDR3 DNA follows: TGTGCCTGGAGTCTACTATACATCGGACTAGCGGGGAACAATGAGCAGTTCTTC. It is translated as CAWSLLYIGLAGNNEQFF. The chain carries TRBV30 and TRBJ2-1, with 12 bases lining up with TRBD2. This CDR3 spans 18 amino acids. Germline-derived CDR1 and CDR2 are GTSNPN and SVGIG (reference sequence). With V trimmed by 2 bases and J by 5 bases, 13 bases remained unmatched.

The chain carries TRBV7-9 and TRBJ2-4, with 7 nucleotides matching TRBD2. Germline V gives CDR1 SEHNR, CDR2 FQNEAQ (reference sequence). The V and J ends lost 4 bases and 6 bases, in that order; junction bases with no gene match: 9. The CDR3 length is 15 residues. The CDR3 DNA reads as TGTGCCAGCAGCTCCGTAGGGGACTACCGAAACATTCAGTACTTC. Translated: CASSSVGDYRNIQYF.

The J gene is TRBJ1-3, the V gene TRBV25-1; D gene ambiguous. Per the germline V gene, CDR1 is MGHDK and CDR2 is SYGVNS. V was clipped by 0 bases and J by 0 bases, with 9 bases between them. The CDR3 has 16 amino acids. CDR3 protein: CASSEYGLPSGNTIYF. CDR3 in DNA: TGTGCCAGCAGTGAATATGGGCTGCCCTCTGGAAACACCATATATTTT.

V and J are TRBV5-1 and TRBJ1-1; possibly TRBD1 for D (6 bases). Germline V lookup: CDR1 SGHRS, CDR2 YFSETQ. The length of the CDR3 is 16 residues. Trimming took off 4 bases at V and 1 base at J, with 17 bases between the two ends. The CDR3 DNA reads TGCGCCAGCAGCGGGGGACACACCGTCCAGAACACTGAAGCTTTCTTT. It specifies CASSGGHTVQNTEAFF.

This clone came up a few times. The V call is TRBV4-3, the J call TRBJ1-1; TRBD1 matches 9 bases. Germline trimming cut 4 bases from V and 1 base from J; bases unmatched to any gene: 7. The CDR3 runs to 16 residues. Per germline, CDR1 LGHNA and CDR2 YSLEER. As DNA, the CDR3 is TGCGCCAGCAGCCCTGACAGGGGGAAGAGGAACACTGAAGCTTTCTTT. This sequence encodes CASSPDRGKRNTEAFF.

The chain carries TRBV21-1 and TRBJ2-5; the D call of TRBD1 is as the table states it, not checked on the DNA. TRBV21-1 has pseudogene status. CDR3 length: 13 residues. Written as DNA, the CDR3 is TGTGCCAGCAGTCAGACAGGGAGGGAGACCCAGTACTTC. Translation: CASSQTGRETQYF.

This chain links TRBV7-9 with TRBJ2-3; D remains ambiguous. Germline V CDR1 and CDR2: SEHNR, FQNEAQ (reference sequence). This CDR3 has 13 residues. V was shortened by 5 bases and J by 4 bases, with 10 bases between the two germline ends. CDR3 amino acids: CASSPRGPDTQYF. The CDR3 DNA is TGTGCCAGCAGCCCCAGAGGCCCAGATACGCAGTATTTT.

The rearrangement joins TRBV10-2 to TRBJ2-2, with 7 nucleotides matching TRBD2. The V gene's germline CDR1 is WSHSY and CDR2 SAAADI. The CDR3 runs to 14 residues. The V gene end was trimmed by 8 bases and the J gene end by 3 bases; junction bases not matched to a gene: 6. CDR3 nucleotides: TGCGCCAGCTCGGGACTAATTGACACCGGGGAGCTGTTTTTT. This codes for CASSGLIDTGELFF.

J is TRBJ2-7 and V is TRBV5-4, with 9 nucleotides matching TRBD2. Germline CDR1 SGHNT, CDR2 YYREEE (reference sequence). The CDR3 is made up of 15 amino acids. V shed 0 bases and J 3 bases; nucleotides not matched to a gene: 4. Here the CDR3 reads CASSLGGSGSYEQYF. DNA for the CDR3: TGTGCCAGCAGCTTGGGCGGTAGCGGGAGCTACGAGCAGTACTTC.

The V call is TRBV11-2, the J call TRBJ2-1; D may be TRBD1 (6 bases). The CDR3 spans 13 residues. V was pared by 1 base and J by 8 bases, with 9 bases between. CDR1 is SGHAT and CDR2 is FQNNGV in the germline V gene. This CDR3 is CASSLGTGYEQFF. The CDR3 DNA reads as TGTGCCAGCAGCTTAGGCACAGGGTATGAGCAGTTCTTC.

This clone was counted once. V is TRBV5-1 and J is TRBJ2-5, with 13 bases fitting TRBD2. This CDR3 spans 15 amino acids. V dropped 3 bases and J dropped 4; count of bases not matched to a gene: 3. CDR1 SGHRS and CDR2 YFSETQ come from the germline V gene. Here the CDR3 reads CASSYGLAGAETQYF. The CDR3 DNA is TGCGCCAGCAGCTACGGACTAGCGGGAGCAGAGACCCAGTACTTC.

This clone was observed once. The V gene is TRBV24-1, the J gene TRBJ2-1, with D tentatively TRBD1 (7 bases). Between the trimmed V and J ends, which lost 5 bases and 2 bases, there was a span of 12 bases. CDR3 length equals 15 residues. CDR1 is KGHDR, CDR2 SFDVKD, per germline. CDR3 bases: TGTGCCACCAGTGCTGACAGGGAGGCCTACAATGAGCAGTTCTTC. This codes for CATSADREAYNEQFF.

The chain recombines TRBV6-2 or TRBV6-3 with TRBJ2-6, with 7 bases matching TRBD1. Germline CDR1 and CDR2: MNHEY and SVGEGT. The CDR3 sequence is 16 residues long. The V gene end was trimmed by 3 bases and the J gene end by 4 bases; junction bases not matched to a gene: 6. This CDR3 is CASSYAGGGGANVLTF. In DNA, the CDR3 is TGTGCCAGCAGTTATGCAGGGGGTGGAGGGGCCAACGTCCTGACTTTC.

The chain recombines TRBV30 with TRBJ1-6, with a weak D call TRBD1 (5 bases). This CDR3 spans 14 amino acids. V was shortened by 0 bases and J by 8 bases, with 11 bases between the two germline ends. Per germline, CDR1 GTSNPN and CDR2 SVGIG (reference sequence). Here the CDR3 DNA reads TGTGCCTGGAGTGTACGTGACAGACATTCACCCCTCCACTTT. This gives the protein CAWSVRDRHSPLHF. Full variable domain (remainder filled in from reference TRBV30 and TRBJ1-6): SQTIHQWPATLVQPVGSPLSLECTVEGTSNPNLYWYRQAAGRGLQLLFYSVGIGQISSEVPQNLSASRPQDRQFILSSKKLLLSDSGFYLCAWSVRDRHSPLHFGNGTRLTVT.

The chain links TRBV27 to TRBJ2-3, with 7 bases matching TRBD1. This CDR3 is 16 amino acids long. V lost 1 base to trimming and J lost 4 bases; unmatched junction nucleotides: 8. From germline, CDR1 is MNHEY and CDR2 SMNVEV (reference sequence). This CDR3 reads CASSLYWTGGADTQYF. The CDR3, as DNA: TGTGCCAGCAGTTTATATTGGACAGGAGGCGCAGATACGCAGTATTTT.

The CDR3: CASSLWGTGDYGYTF. As DNA, the CDR3 is TGTGCCAGCAGCCTCTGGGGGACAGGGGACTATGGCTACACCTTC. J is TRBJ1-2 and V is TRBV6-5; 10 nucleotides agree with TRBD1. The CDR3 extends over 15 amino acids. The V gene's germline CDR1 is MNHEY and CDR2 SVGAGI. Losses at the gene ends were 6 bases for V and 3 bases for J; bases not matched to a gene: 7.

This chain joins TRBV5-8 and TRBJ2-1; D unresolved. This CDR3 has 13 residues. Trimming stripped 0 bases from V and 6 bases from J, with 7 bases between. Germline CDR1 is SGHTS and CDR2 is YDEGEE. In DNA form, the CDR3 reads TGTGCCAGCAGCTTGGCTTACATCAATGAGCAGTTCTTC. Its protein is CASSLAYINEQFF.

This clone was seen once. CDR3 loop: CASSPDAGGFNTEAFF. The CDR3 nucleotides are TGTGCCAGCAGCCCCGATGCGGGGGGTTTTAACACTGAAGCTTTCTTT. V and J are TRBV28 and TRBJ1-1, with TRBD1 as a possible D gene (5 bases). Germline loops: CDR1 MDHEN, CDR2 SYDVKM. CDR3 length: 16 amino acids. Trimming removed 6 bases from V and 2 bases from J, with 19 bases in between.

The CDR3 sequence: CASSQSRQGHTEAFF. DNA of the CDR3: TGTGCCAGCAGCCAATCTCGACAGGGGCACACTGAAGCTTTCTTT. The genes are TRBV16 and TRBJ1-1, with 8 positions matching TRBD1. Germline lookup yields CDR1 KGHSY and CDR2 FQNENV. The CDR3 length is 15 residues. Losses at the gene ends were 0 bases for V and 3 bases for J; bases not matched to a gene: 3.

V usage is TRBV30 and J usage is TRBJ1-1; no firm D call. Germline V gene lookup returns CDR1 GTSNPN and CDR2 SVGIG (reference sequence). CDR3 length equals 11 residues. V was pared by 5 bases and J by 5 bases, with 9 bases between. The CDR3 DNA reads TGTGCCTGGGGGCTTCGAACTGAAGCTTTCTTT. Its protein is CAWGLRTEAFF.

The gene calls are TRBV5-1 and TRBJ2-1; TRBD1 might be the D (6 bases). Trimming took 4 bases from V and 1 from J, leaving 9 bases between them. The CDR3 has 14 residues. Germline V CDR1 and CDR2: SGHRS, YFSETQ. The CDR3 sequence is CASSRGQSYNEQFF. The CDR3 bases are TGCGCCAGCAGCCGGGGACAATCCTACAATGAGCAGTTCTTC. The full variable domain, its missing parts supplied by reference TRBV5-1 and TRBJ2-1, is KAGVTQTPRYLIKTRGQQVTLSCSPISGHRSVSWYQQTPGQGLQFLFEYFSETQRNKGNFPGRFSGRQFSNSRSEMNVSTLELGDSALYLCASSRGQSYNEQFFGPGTRLTVL.

V is TRBV5-4 and J is TRBJ1-6; D unclear. V was trimmed by 1 base and J by 7 bases, leaving 6 bases between them. The CDR3 is 13 amino acids. The germline V gene encodes CDR1 SGHNT and CDR2 YYREEE (reference sequence). The CDR3 sequence is CASSLTRNSPLHF. CDR3 in DNA: TGTGCCAGCAGCTTGACACGCAATTCACCCCTCCACTTT.

This clone was picked up one time. J is TRBJ1-1 and V is TRBV18; 7 nucleotides match TRBD1. Germline trimming cut 4 bases from V and 1 base from J; bases unmatched to any gene: 3. Germline V lookup: CDR1 KGHSH, CDR2 LQKENI. The CDR3 contains 14 residues. This CDR3 reads CASSQGQQNTEAFF. The CDR3 DNA sequence: TGTGCCAGCTCACAGGGACAGCAGAACACTGAAGCTTTCTTT.

In this sample, this clone turned up once. This chain joins TRBV28 and TRBJ1-1; no clear D. Trimming left V 4 bases short and J 7 bases short, with 10 bases between. This CDR3 has 12 amino acids. The germline V gene encodes CDR1 MDHEN and CDR2 SYDVKM. The CDR3 loop is CASSSVHSEAFF. CDR3 DNA sequence: TGTGCCAGCAGTTCGGTGCATAGTGAAGCTTTCTTT.